This TCR beta chain was found in a study of radiation and T cells in renal cell carcinoma. Study-level findings and limits: From baseline, blood top tumor clonotypes peaked at 2 weeks post-radiation.

The V and J ends lost 5 bases and 5 bases respectively, with 15 bases between them. The length of the CDR3 is 14 residues. Germline V gene sequence: CDR1 LNHDA, CDR2 SQIVND (reference sequence). Time point: baseline pretreatment blood. Sample treatment: 15 Gy SBRT to primary tumor, nephrectomy 4 weeks later. Blood was sampled at baseline, 2 weeks and 4 weeks after SBRT. The tumor was a clear cell renal cell carcinoma. This clone was recorded once. Its antigen is not identified. Sequenced by immunoSEQ multiplex PCR; TCRdb stores in-frame clones only, minus some. The data contain 150,000 or so clones, about 88% of them singletons.

The source material was blood, sampled from a patient whose treatment included radiotherapy and nephrectomy. This clonotype was obtained from a woman in her 70s with renal cell carcinoma. The chain links TRBV19 to TRBJ1-2; no definite D call. The DNA for the CDR3 is TGTGCCAGTAGTCTAGCGACTACGGGGTATGGCTACACCTTC. Encoded protein: CASSLATTGYGYTF.